The 29 T cell receptor beta chains below all came from one sample that was sequenced in a study of blood T cell repertoires in COVID-19. Clones were sequenced by immunoSEQ multiplex PCR, and TCRdb holds only the in-frame ones, with some missing. The profile shows about 150,000 clones, around 80% of them singletons. The sample comprised peripheral blood. The source of these receptors is a woman aged 50 to 65 with acute or convalescent COVID-19.

The V gene is TRBV5-1, the J gene TRBJ2-3; 7 bases are shared with TRBD1. The CDR3 is made up of 13 amino acids. Unmatched junction bases numbered 8, after V lost 7 bases and J lost 6 bases. Per germline, CDR1 SGHRS and CDR2 YFSETQ. The CDR3: CASGQEGEDTQYF. The DNA for the CDR3 is TGCGCCAGCGGACAGGAAGGTGAGGATACGCAGTATTTT.

This rearrangement joins TRBV7-2 to TRBJ2-3, with 7 bases aligning to TRBD2. V lost 4 bases, J lost 1 base, and 5 bases stayed unmatched. This CDR3 has 15 amino acids. Germline V CDR1 and CDR2: SGHTA, FQGNSA. The CDR3 nucleotides read TGTGCCAGCAGCTCTAGCGGAGTCCGCACAGATACGCAGTATTTT. Residues: CASSSSGVRTDTQYF.

V usage is TRBV27 and J usage is TRBJ1-2, with TRBD1 identical over 9 bases. The V gene's germline CDR1 is MNHEY and CDR2 SMNVEV (reference sequence). The CDR3 is 13 residues long. V gave up 6 bases and J gave up 3 bases; unmatched junction bases: 2. As DNA, the CDR3 is TGTGCCAGCAGACGGGACAGGGACTATGGCTACACCTTC. This sequence encodes CASRRDRDYGYTF.

This clone was observed a single time. This chain uses TRBV19 with TRBJ1-6, with 12 bases that match TRBD1. Looked up from germline, CDR1 is LNHDA and CDR2 is SQIVND (reference sequence). CDR3 length equals 14 residues. Unmatched junction bases numbered 2, after V lost 7 bases and J lost 7 bases. The CDR3: CASKGQGANSPLHF. CDR3 bases: TGTGCCAGTAAGGGACAGGGGGCGAATTCACCCCTCCACTTT.

This clone was observed once. V and J are TRBV6-5 and TRBJ1-1; TRBD1 is a possible D gene (5 bases). This CDR3 spans 12 amino acids. Trimming took off 5 bases at V and 5 bases at J, with 9 bases between the two ends. Looked up from germline, CDR1 is MNHEY and CDR2 is SVGAGI. The DNA of the CDR3 is TGTGCCAGCAGTCAGGGAGGAACTGAAGCTTTCTTT. It yields the protein CASSQGGTEAFF.

J is TRBJ2-5 and V is TRBV4-3, with 10 bases fitting TRBD1. This CDR3 has 15 amino acids. From germline, CDR1 is LGHNA and CDR2 YSLEER. Germline trimming cut 0 bases from V and 5 bases from J; bases unmatched to any gene: 3. This CDR3 reads CASSQDGTGDETQYF. The CDR3 coding sequence is TGCGCCAGCAGCCAAGATGGGACAGGGGACGAGACCCAGTACTTC.

The rearrangement links TRBV6-2 or TRBV6-3 to TRBJ2-2; TRBD1 might be the D (6 bases). The length of the CDR3 is 15 residues. Trimming left V 4 bases short and J 0 bases short, with 9 bases between. Germline assignment: CDR1 MNHEY and CDR2 SVGEGT. CDR3 loop: CASSWTAANTGELFF. The CDR3 DNA reads TGTGCCAGCAGTTGGACAGCGGCGAACACCGGGGAGCTGTTTTTT.

Ten or more counts support this clone. The CDR3 DNA follows: TGTGCCAGTAGTATGGACATTCAAGAGACCCAGTACTTC. It specifies CASSMDIQETQYF. The gene calls are TRBV19 and TRBJ2-5, with D perhaps matching TRBD1 (5 bases). The V and J ends lost 3 bases and 2 bases respectively, with 7 bases between them. The CDR3 loop spans 13 amino acids. Germline V gene data show CDR1 as LNHDA and CDR2 as SQIVND (reference sequence).

This chain uses TRBV2 with TRBJ2-1; 13 nucleotides agree with TRBD2. The V segment lost 6 bases and the J segment 8 bases; nucleotides outside the gene matches: 7. This CDR3 spans 15 amino acids. Germline CDR1 reads SNHLY; CDR2 reads FYNNEI. CDR3 DNA: TGTGCCAGCAGCGGGACTAGCGGGAACTGGGATGAGCAGTTCTTC. This encodes CASSGTSGNWDEQFF.

The chain has TRBV4-3 and TRBJ2-7, with 9 bases that match TRBD2. Germline lookup yields CDR1 LGHNA and CDR2 YSLEER. V gave up 0 bases and J gave up 6 bases; unmatched junction bases: 6. The CDR3 is made up of 15 amino acids. CDR3 amino acids: CASSQEQASGAEQYF. CDR3 nucleotide sequence: TGCGCCAGCAGCCAAGAACAGGCTAGCGGGGCCGAGCAGTACTTC.

CDR3 residues: CASSPELEINTIYF. The DNA for the CDR3 is TGTGCCAGCAGCCCTGAGCTGGAGATTAACACCATATATTTT. The V call is TRBV11-2, the J call TRBJ1-3, with D hard to call. Trimming cost V 5 bases and J 7 bases, with 15 bases left between them. The CDR3 loop spans 14 amino acids. Germline loops: CDR1 SGHAT, CDR2 FQNNGV.

The chain links TRBV11-2 to TRBJ2-5; possible D gene TRBD1, 6 bases. Germline V CDR1 and CDR2: SGHAT, FQNNGV. The length of the CDR3 is 14 residues. V lost 5 bases and J 2 bases, leaving 12 bases between the germline ends. This chain's CDR3 is CASSPGASQETQYF. For the CDR3, the DNA is TGTGCCAGCAGCCCAGGGGCCAGTCAAGAGACCCAGTACTTC.

The chain is built from TRBV14 and TRBJ2-5; 9 nucleotides line up with TRBD2. The CDR3 has 17 amino acids. Germline-derived CDR1 and CDR2 are SGHDN and FVKESK. V shed 4 bases, J shed 1 base, and the junction held 10 bases outside the gene matches. The CDR3 bases are TGTGCCAGCAGCCTAAGCCCCCTAGCGGGGTTCCAAGAGACCCAGTACTTC. The encoded protein is CASSLSPLAGFQETQYF.

This clone was found once. The chain employs TRBV10-3 and TRBJ2-3; D may be TRBD1 (6 bases). The germline V and J ends were trimmed by 7 bases and 9 bases, with 11 bases remaining between them. CDR3 length equals 11 residues. CDR1 ENHRY and CDR2 SYGVKD come from the germline V gene. This CDR3 is CAIMEGTTQYF. DNA for the CDR3: TGTGCCATCATGGAAGGGACAACGCAGTATTTT.

This chain connects TRBV2 to TRBJ2-2; D is unresolved. Germline CDR1 reads SNHLY; CDR2 reads FYNNEI. The germline V and J ends were trimmed by 5 bases and 5 bases, with 9 bases remaining between them. CDR3 size: 13 residues. The CDR3 coding sequence is TGTGCCAGCAGTTATCCTAGAACCGGGGAGCTGTTTTTT. Translating gives CASSYPRTGELFF.

V usage is TRBV7-9 and J usage is TRBJ2-3; D ambiguous. The CDR3 totals 13 residues. Germline CDR1 reads SEHNR; CDR2 reads FQNEAQ (reference sequence). V was cut by 3 bases and J by 1 base, with 5 bases left in between. Here the CDR3 reads CASSFTGTDTQYF. The CDR3 DNA sequence: TGTGCCAGCAGCTTTACAGGCACAGATACGCAGTATTTT.

This sequence joins TRBV10-3 and TRBJ2-2, with D possibly matching TRBD1 (6 bases). The germline gives CDR1 ENHRY, CDR2 SYGVKD. V gave up 7 bases and J gave up 5 bases, with 20 bases separating them. The CDR3 loop spans 16 amino acids. The CDR3 bases are TGTGCCATCAATGCGCTCGGAACAGGGCGGACCGGGGAGCTGTTTTTT. Translating gives CAINALGTGRTGELFF.

The chain links TRBV2 to TRBJ2-1, with TRBD2 identical over 9 bases. Germline V CDR1 and CDR2: SNHLY, FYNNEI. The V and J ends lost 6 bases and 0 bases, in that order; junction bases with no gene match: 6. The CDR3 loop spans 16 amino acids. In DNA form, the CDR3 reads TGTGCCAGCAGGGCCCTAGCGGGGAGCTCCTACAATGAGCAGTTCTTC. Encoded protein: CASRALAGSSYNEQFF.

The genes are TRBV18 and TRBJ1-5; D is possibly TRBD1 (5 bases). V lost 5 bases and J lost 6, with 20 bases in between. The CDR3 has 16 residues. Germline loops: CDR1 KGHSH, CDR2 LQKENI. In DNA, the CDR3 is TGTGCCAGCTCATCCTCCGAGGGACTGAAGGTTCAGCCCCAGCATTTT. Protein sequence: CASSSSEGLKVQPQHF.

V is TRBV5-1 and J is TRBJ2-1, with D possibly being TRBD1 (6 bases). The CDR3 length is 14 residues. Trimming stripped 0 bases from V and 5 bases from J, with 9 bases between. Germline CDR1 reads SGHRS; CDR2 reads YFSETQ. In DNA form, the CDR3 reads TGCGCCAGCAGCTTGGAGAGACAGGACAATGAGCAGTTCTTC. Protein sequence: CASSLERQDNEQFF.

The CDR3 spells CASSPRGPFTEAFF. The CDR3 region has the DNA TGTGCCAGCAGTCCGCGTGGGCCCTTCACTGAAGCTTTCTTT. V and J are TRBV6-2 or TRBV6-3 and TRBJ1-1; no reliable D call. CDR1 is MNHEY and CDR2 is SVGEGT in the germline V gene. This CDR3 spans 14 amino acids. Trimming removed 5 bases from V and 4 bases from J, with 14 bases in between.

This clone was detected a few times. This chain joins TRBV11-2 and TRBJ1-2, with 9 bases aligning to TRBD1. V was clipped by 1 base and J by 4 bases; unmatched bases: 10. This CDR3 is built from 17 residues. CDR1 is SGHAT, CDR2 FQNNGV, per germline. The CDR3 reads CASSLGLLGQGGYGYTF. DNA for the CDR3: TGTGCCAGCAGCTTAGGGTTGTTGGGACAGGGAGGCTATGGCTACACCTTC.

This chain uses TRBV6-4 with TRBJ1-1; perhaps TRBD1 as D (6 bases). V was pared by 6 bases and J by 8 bases, with 16 bases between. This CDR3 is built from 13 residues. Germline CDR1 is MRHNA and CDR2 is SNTAGT. The CDR3 is CASSSMAQGEAFF. In DNA form, the CDR3 reads TGTGCCAGCAGCTCAATGGCCCAGGGGGAAGCTTTCTTT.

This clone was recorded only once. This sequence joins TRBV7-9 and TRBJ2-3; TRBD2 matches 9 bases. The CDR3 extends over 17 amino acids. Per the germline V gene, CDR1 is SEHNR and CDR2 is FQNEAQ (reference sequence). With V trimmed by 1 base and J by 7 bases, 12 bases remained unmatched. CDR3 loop: CASSLGRGGRASYTQYF. The CDR3 nucleotides read TGTGCCAGCAGCTTAGGTCGTGGCGGGAGGGCCTCATATACGCAGTATTTT.

The V call is TRBV21-1, the J call TRBJ2-6; the table's TRBD2 call for D was not verified on the DNA. TRBV21-1 has pseudogene status. The CDR3 consists of 19 residues. The CDR3 DNA reads TGTGCCAGCAGCAAAGAGTCCGCAGGAGGAGTAAGAGGGGCCAACGTCCTGACTTTC. Amino acids: CASSKESAGGVRGANVLTF.

This chain joins TRBV21-1 and TRBJ1-2; TRBD1 is the table's D call and was not checked against the DNA. TRBV21-1 is marked as a pseudogene. CDR3 size: 15 residues. The CDR3 DNA is TGTGCCAGCAGCCCTCGGGACAGGGCTAACTATGGCTACACCTTC. Translation: CASSPRDRANYGYTF.

The chain recombines TRBV5-6 with TRBJ2-1, with 9 nucleotides matching TRBD2. CDR1 and CDR2 from the germline V gene are SGHDT and YYEEEE. V lost 0 bases to trimming and J lost 4 bases; unmatched junction nucleotides: 5. CDR3 length equals 16 residues. CDR3 sequence: CASSLAETSGYNEQFF. The DNA of the CDR3 is TGTGCCAGCAGCTTGGCGGAGACTAGCGGTTACAATGAGCAGTTCTTC.

This chain links TRBV6-5 with TRBJ1-2, with TRBD1 matching over 8 bases. Losses at the gene ends were 4 bases for V and 2 bases for J; bases not matched to a gene: 9. CDR3 length: 16 amino acids. Germline V gene lookup returns CDR1 MNHEY and CDR2 SVGAGI. The CDR3 here is CASSSGGAGRNYGYTF. The CDR3 DNA reads TGTGCCAGCAGTTCAGGGGGCGCTGGTAGAAACTATGGCTACACCTTC.

With respect to this clone: At the DNA level, this CDR3 is encoded by other sequences in the same sample as well. The CDR3, as DNA: TGTGCCAGCTCACCAGGACAGGGGGATAATTCACCCCTCCACTTT. The encoded protein is CASSPGQGDNSPLHF. The genes are TRBV18 and TRBJ1-6; TRBD1 aligns across 10 bases. The CDR3 totals 15 residues. The germline CDR1 and CDR2 sequences are KGHSH and LQKENI. V was clipped by 2 bases and J by 5 bases; unmatched bases: 0.